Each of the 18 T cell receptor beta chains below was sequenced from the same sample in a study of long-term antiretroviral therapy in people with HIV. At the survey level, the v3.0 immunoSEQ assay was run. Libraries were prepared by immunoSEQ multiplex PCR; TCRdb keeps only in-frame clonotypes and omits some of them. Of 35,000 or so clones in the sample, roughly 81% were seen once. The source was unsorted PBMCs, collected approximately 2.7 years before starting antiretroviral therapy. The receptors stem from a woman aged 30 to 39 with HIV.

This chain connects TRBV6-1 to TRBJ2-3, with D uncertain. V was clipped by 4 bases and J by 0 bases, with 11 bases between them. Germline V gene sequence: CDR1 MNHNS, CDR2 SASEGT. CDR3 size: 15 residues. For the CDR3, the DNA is TGTGCCAGCAGTGTAAGGCAGTTTAGCACAGATACGCAGTATTTT. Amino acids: CASSVRQFSTDTQYF.

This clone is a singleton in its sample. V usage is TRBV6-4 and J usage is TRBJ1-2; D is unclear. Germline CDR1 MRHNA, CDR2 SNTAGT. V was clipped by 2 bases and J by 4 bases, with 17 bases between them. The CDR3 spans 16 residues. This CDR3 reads CASSDGRSPPIYGYTF. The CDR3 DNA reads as TGTGCCAGCAGTGACGGCAGATCCCCACCTATCTATGGCTACACCTTC.

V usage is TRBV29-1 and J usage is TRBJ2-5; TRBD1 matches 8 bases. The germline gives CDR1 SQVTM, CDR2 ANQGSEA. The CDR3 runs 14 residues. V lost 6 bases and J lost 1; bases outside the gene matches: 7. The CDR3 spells CSVGSGTGQETQYF. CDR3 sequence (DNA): TGCAGCGTCGGGTCAGGGACAGGCCAAGAGACCCAGTACTTC.

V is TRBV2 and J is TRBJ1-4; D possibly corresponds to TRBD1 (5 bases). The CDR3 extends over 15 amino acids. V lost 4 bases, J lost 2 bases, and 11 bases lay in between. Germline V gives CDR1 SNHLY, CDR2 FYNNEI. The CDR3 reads CASSVRQPTNEKLFF. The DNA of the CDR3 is TGTGCCAGCAGTGTCCGACAGCCGACTAATGAAAAACTGTTTTTT.

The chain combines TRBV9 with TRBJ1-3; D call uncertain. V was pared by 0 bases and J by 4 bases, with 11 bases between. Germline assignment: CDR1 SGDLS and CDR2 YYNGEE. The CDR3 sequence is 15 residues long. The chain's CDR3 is CASSVGQDSGNTIYF. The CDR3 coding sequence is TGTGCCAGCAGCGTAGGTCAAGATTCGGGAAACACCATATATTTT.

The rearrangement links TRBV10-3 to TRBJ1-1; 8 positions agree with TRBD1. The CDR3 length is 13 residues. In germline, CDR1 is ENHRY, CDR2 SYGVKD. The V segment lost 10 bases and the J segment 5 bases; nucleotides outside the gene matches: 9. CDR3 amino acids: CASRQGRTTEAFF. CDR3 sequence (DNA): TGTGCCAGCAGACAGGGGCGAACGACTGAAGCTTTCTTT.

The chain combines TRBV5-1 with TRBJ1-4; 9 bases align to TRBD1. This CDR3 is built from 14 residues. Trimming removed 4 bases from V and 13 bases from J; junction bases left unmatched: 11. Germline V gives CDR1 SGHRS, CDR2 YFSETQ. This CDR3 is CASSPVPGQGSLFF. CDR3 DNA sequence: TGCGCCAGCAGCCCCGTCCCGGGACAGGGTTCACTGTTTTTT.

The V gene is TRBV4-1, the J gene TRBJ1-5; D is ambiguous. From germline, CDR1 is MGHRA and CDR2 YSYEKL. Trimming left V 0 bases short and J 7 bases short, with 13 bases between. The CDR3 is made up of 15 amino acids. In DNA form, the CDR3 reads TGCGCCAGCAGCCAAGATAGAACGGCAAGGCAGCCCCAGCATTTT. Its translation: CASSQDRTARQPQHF.

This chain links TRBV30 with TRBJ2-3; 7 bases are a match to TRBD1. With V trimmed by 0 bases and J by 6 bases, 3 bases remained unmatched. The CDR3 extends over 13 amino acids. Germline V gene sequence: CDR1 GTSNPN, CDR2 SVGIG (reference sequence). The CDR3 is CAWSVKGADTQYF. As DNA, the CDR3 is TGTGCCTGGAGTGTAAAGGGGGCGGATACGCAGTATTTT.

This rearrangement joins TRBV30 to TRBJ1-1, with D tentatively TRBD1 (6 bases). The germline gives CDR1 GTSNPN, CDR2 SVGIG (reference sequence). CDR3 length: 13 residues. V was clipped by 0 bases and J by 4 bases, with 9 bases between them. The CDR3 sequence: CAWSVRGGTEAFF. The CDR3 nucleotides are TGTGCCTGGAGTGTAAGGGGGGGCACTGAAGCTTTCTTT.

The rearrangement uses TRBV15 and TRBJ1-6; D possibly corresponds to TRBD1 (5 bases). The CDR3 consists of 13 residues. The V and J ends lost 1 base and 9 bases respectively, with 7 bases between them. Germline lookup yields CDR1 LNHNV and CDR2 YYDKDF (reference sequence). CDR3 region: CATSRVGASPLHF. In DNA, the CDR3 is TGTGCCACCAGCAGAGTTGGGGCTTCACCCCTCCACTTT.

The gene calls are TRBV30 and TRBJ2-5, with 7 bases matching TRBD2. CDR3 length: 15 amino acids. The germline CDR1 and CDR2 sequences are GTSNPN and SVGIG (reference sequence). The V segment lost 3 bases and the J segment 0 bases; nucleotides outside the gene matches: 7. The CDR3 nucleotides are TGTGCCTGGAGGAGTGGGGGGGGGTACCAAGAGACCCAGTACTTC. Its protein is CAWRSGGGYQETQYF.

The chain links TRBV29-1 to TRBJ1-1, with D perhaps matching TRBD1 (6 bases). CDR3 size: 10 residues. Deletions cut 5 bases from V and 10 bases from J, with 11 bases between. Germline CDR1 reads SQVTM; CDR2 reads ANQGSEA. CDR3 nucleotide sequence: TGCAGCGTTTATAGAGGGGGAGCTTTCTTT. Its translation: CSVYRGGAFF.

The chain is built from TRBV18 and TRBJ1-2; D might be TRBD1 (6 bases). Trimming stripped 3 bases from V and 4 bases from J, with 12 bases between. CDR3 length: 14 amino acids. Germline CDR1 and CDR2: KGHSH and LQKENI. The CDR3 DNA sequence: TGTGCCAGCTCACCGGACAGAACTAGCTATGGCTACACCTTC. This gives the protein CASSPDRTSYGYTF.

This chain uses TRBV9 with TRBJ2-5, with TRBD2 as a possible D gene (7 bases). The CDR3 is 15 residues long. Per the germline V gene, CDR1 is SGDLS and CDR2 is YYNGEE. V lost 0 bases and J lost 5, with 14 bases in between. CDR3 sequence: CASSVARGGGETQYF. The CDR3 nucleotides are TGTGCCAGCAGCGTAGCCCGAGGGGGAGGGGAGACCCAGTACTTC.

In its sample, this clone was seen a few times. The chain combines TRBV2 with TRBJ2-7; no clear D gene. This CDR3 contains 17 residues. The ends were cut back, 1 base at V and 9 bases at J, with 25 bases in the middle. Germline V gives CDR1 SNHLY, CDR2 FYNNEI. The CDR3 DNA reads TGTGCCAGCAGTGAAGGGTGGGTCGAGGTCCTGGCATCAGGGCAGTACTTC. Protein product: CASSEGWVEVLASGQYF.

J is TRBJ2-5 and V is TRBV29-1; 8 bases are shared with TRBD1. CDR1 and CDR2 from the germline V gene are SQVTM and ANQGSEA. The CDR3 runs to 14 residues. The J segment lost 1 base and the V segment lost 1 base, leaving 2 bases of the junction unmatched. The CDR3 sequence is CSVEGTGPQETQYF. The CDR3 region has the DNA TGCAGCGTTGAAGGGACAGGGCCCCAAGAGACCCAGTACTTC.

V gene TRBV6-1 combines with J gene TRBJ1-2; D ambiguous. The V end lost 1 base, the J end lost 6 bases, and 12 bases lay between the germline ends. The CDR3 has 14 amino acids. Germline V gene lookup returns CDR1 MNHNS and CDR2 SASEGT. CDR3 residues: CASSEGGDSDGYTF. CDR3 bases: TGTGCCAGCAGTGAAGGCGGTGACTCGGATGGCTACACCTTC.